The clone carrying this T cell receptor (beta chain) turned up a few times. Its antigen is not identified. Together with a sample-barcoded 5' primer, a J-beta primer mix was included in a second PCR lasting about 7 to 12 cycles. TCRdb passed the 5' RACE reads through MiXCR, listing each CDR3 protein once. In the table there are around 1,600,000 distinct CDR3 sequences, roughly two fifths of which are singletons. The data stem from a study of blood T cells in healthy people across ages. Study results and limitations: A roughly linear fall in TCR beta diversity per million T cells was seen with increasing age. The unknown donor CMV status may have confounded expanded clonotype changes. Diversity figures derived from one million T cells were judged to underestimate the true value.

V lost 0 bases and J lost 5, with 10 bases in between. CDR1 MGHRA and CDR2 YSYEKL come from the germline V gene. The CDR3 has 14 amino acids. Sequencing was performed on blood. The TCR originated in a woman younger than 30 in good health. This chain uses TRBV4-1 with TRBJ2-5; either TRBD1 or TRBD2 may supply D (5 bases each). The CDR3 region has the DNA TGCGCCAGCAGCCAAGAGAGAGGGGTGGAGACCCAGTACTTC. It codes for CASSQERGVETQYF.